In its sample, the clone carrying this TCR beta chain was seen a few times. Its antigen is unidentified. With 2 bases removed from V and 9 bases from J, the gap between germline ends came to 9 bases. Per the germline V gene, CDR1 is SGHKS and CDR2 is YYEKEE (reference sequence). The CDR3 sequence is 12 residues long. TCRdb reanalysed the 5' RACE reads using MiXCR and keeps one entry per CDR3 protein. The sample records around 960,000 distinct CDR3 sequences, roughly 12% being singletons. The data derive from a study of identical twins. The study, taken as a whole, reports: With monozygotic twins, out-of-frame TCR alpha sharing exceeded what models estimated. In cord blood, abundant beta clonotypes had fewer insertions; memory showed no trend. Out-of-frame alpha sequences shared by twins were enriched for low generation probability.

This sample also appeared in a second study, on yellow fever vaccine responses in identical twins.

Sequenced material: PBMCs. The TCR originated in a woman under 30 in good health. This chain uses TRBV5-5 with TRBJ2-1, with D perhaps TRBD1 (5 bases). This chain's CDR3 is CASSLPGLEQFF. The DNA for the CDR3 is TGTGCCAGCAGCTTACCAGGGCTTGAGCAGTTCTTC.